The clone carrying this TCR beta chain was recorded a few times. Its antigen is undetermined. This entry belongs to a study of T cells in Graves' hyperthyroidism and ophthalmopathy. General study points: In simple terms, a model built on 13 V-J features told ophthalmopathy apart from stable hyperthyroidism.

Looked up from germline, CDR1 is SEHNR and CDR2 is FQNEAQ (reference sequence). The CDR3 is 14 amino acids. The J segment lost 4 bases and the V segment lost 5 bases, leaving 5 bases of the junction unmatched. The CDR3 regions of TCR beta were amplified from RNA transcripts. A set of HTBI primers served as the primers for a first-round RT-PCR of the TCR CDR3. TCRdb re-analysed the multiplex PCR reads in MiXCR, keeping a single row per CDR3 protein. This sample carries around 540,000 distinct CDR3 sequences, about 45% of them seen once, and the ten largest clones take 8.2%. This TCR was recovered from a woman aged 18-29 years with Graves' hyperthyroidism. Sequenced: peripheral blood or thyroid tissue (not recorded which). V gene TRBV7-9 combines with J gene TRBJ1-2; TRBD1 agrees at 9 bases. Written as DNA, the CDR3 is TGTGCCAGCAGCCACACGGGACAGGGCTATGGCTACACCTTC. It codes for CASSHTGQGYGYTF.